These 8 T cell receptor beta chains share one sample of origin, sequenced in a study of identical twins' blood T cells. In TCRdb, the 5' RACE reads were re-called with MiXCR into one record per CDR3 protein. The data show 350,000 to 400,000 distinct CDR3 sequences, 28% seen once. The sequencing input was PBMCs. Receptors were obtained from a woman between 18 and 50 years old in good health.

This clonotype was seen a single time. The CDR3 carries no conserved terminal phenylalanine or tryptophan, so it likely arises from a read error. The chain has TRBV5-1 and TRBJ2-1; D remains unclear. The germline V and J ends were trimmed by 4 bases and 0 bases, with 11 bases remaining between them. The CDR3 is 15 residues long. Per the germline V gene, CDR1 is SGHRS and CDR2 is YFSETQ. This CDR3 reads CASSPGVSSYNEQFL. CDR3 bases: TGCGCCAGCAGCCCCGGAGTGAGCTCCTACAATGAGCAGTTCCTC.

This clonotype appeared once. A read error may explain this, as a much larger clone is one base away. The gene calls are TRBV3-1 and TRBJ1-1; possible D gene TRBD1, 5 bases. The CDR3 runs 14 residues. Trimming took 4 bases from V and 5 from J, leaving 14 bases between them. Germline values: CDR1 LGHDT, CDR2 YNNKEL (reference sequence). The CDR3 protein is CASSRWGEGTEAFF. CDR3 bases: TGTGCCAGCAGCCGTTGGGGGGAAGGGACTGAAGCTTTCTTT.

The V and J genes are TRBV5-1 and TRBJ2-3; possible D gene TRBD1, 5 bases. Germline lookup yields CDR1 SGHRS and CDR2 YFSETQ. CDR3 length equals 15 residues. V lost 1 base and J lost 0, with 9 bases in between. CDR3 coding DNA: TGCGCCAGCAGCTTGTTCAGGGCCAGCACAGATACGCAGTATTTT. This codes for CASSLFRASTDTQYF.

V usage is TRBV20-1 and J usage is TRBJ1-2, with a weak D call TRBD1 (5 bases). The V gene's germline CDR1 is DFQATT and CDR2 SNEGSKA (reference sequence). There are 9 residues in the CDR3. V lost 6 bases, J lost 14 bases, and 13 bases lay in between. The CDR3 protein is CSAKGTSTF. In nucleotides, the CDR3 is TGCAGTGCCAAAGGGACTTCTACCTTC.

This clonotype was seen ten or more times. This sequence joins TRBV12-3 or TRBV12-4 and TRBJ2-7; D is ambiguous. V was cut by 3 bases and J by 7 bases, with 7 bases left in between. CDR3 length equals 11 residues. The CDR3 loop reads CASSLTVEQYF. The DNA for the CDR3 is TGTGCCAGCAGTTTGACGGTGGAGCAGTACTTC.

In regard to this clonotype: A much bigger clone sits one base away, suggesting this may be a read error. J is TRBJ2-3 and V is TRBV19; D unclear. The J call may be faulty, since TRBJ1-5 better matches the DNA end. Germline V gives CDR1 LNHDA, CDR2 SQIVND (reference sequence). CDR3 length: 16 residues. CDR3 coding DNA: TGTGCCAGTAGTATCGGACGGCTAGCGGGAGTAGATACGCAGCATTTT. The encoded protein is CASSIGRLAGVDTQHF.

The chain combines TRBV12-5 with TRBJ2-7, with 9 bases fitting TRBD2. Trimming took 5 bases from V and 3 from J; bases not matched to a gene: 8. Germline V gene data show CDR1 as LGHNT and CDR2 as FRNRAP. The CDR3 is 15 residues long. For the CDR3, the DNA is TGTGCTAGTGGTCCCCGCCTAGCGGGGTACTACGAGCAGTACTTC. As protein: CASGPRLAGYYEQYF.

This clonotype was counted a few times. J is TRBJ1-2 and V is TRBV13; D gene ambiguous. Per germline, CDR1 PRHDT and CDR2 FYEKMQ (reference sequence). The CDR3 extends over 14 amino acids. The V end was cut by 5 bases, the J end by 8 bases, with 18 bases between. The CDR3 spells CASSPYGMVRGYTF. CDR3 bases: TGTGCCAGCAGCCCCTACGGTATGGTCCGCGGCTACACCTTC.